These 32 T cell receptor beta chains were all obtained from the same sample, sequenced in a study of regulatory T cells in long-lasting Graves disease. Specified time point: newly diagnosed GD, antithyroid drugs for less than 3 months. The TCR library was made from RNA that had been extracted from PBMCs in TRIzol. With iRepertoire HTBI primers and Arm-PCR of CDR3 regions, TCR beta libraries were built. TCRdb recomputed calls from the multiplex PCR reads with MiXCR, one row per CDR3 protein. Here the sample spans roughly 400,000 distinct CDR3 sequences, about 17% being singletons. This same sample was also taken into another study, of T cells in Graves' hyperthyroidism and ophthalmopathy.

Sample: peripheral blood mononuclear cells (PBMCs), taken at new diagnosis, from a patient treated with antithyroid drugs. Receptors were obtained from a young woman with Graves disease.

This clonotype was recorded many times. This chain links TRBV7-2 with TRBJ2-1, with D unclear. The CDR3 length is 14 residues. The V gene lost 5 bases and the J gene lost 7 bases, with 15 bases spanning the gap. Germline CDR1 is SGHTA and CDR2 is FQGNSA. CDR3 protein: CASSPRRLINEQFF. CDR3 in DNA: TGTGCCAGCAGCCCCCGAAGACTGATTAATGAGCAGTTCTTC.

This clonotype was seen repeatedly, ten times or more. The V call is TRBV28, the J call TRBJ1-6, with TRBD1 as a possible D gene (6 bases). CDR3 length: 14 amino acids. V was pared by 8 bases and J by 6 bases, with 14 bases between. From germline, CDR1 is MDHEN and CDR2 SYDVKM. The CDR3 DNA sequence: TGTGCCAGCGTTGGGGGGGCTGTTAATTCACCCCTCCACTTT. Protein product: CASVGGAVNSPLHF.

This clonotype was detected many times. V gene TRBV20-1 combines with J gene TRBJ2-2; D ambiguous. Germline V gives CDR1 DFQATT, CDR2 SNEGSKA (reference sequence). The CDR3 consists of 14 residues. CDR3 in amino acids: CSARPGLNTGELFF. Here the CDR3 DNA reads TGCAGCGCAAGGCCGGGTTTGAACACCGGGGAGCTGTTTTTT.

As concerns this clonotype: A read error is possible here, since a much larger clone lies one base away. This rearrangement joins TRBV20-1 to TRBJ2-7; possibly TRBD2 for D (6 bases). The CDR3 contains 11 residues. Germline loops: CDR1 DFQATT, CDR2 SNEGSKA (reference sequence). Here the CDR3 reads CSPYSGNEQYF. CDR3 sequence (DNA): TGCAGCCCTTATAGCGGCAATGAGCAGTACTTC.

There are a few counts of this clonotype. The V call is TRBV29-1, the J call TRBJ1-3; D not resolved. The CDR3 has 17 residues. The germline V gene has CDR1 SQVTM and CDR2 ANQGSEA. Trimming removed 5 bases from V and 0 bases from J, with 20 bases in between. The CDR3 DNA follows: TGCAGCGTTTGGGGTGCTTGGGCAGACAACTCTGGAAACACCATATATTTT. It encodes CSVWGAWADNSGNTIYF.

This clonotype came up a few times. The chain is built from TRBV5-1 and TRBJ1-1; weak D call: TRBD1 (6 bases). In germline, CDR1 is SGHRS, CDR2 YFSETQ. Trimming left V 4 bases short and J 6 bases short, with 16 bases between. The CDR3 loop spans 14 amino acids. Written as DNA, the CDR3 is TGCGCCAGCAGCCTCAGACTGACAGGACCTGAAGCTTTCTTT. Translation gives CASSLRLTGPEAFF.

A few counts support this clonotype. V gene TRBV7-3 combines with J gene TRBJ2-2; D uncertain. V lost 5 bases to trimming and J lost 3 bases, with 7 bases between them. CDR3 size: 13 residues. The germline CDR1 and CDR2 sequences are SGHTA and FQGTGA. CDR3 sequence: CASSPVDTGELFF. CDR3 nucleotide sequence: TGTGCCAGCAGCCCAGTGGACACCGGGGAGCTGTTTTTT.

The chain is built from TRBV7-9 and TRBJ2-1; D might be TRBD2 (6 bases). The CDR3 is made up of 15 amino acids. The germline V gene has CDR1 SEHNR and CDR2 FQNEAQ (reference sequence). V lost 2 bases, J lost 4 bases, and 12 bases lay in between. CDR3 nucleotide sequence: TGTGCCAGCAGCTTATACGGGAGCAGTTACAATGAGCAGTTCTTC. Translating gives CASSLYGSSYNEQFF.

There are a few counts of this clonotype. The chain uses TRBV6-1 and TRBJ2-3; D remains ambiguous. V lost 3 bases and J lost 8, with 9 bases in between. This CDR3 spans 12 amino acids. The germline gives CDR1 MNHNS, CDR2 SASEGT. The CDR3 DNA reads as TGTGCCAGCAGTGATGAGGTTCGTACGCAGTATTTT. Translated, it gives CASSDEVRTQYF.

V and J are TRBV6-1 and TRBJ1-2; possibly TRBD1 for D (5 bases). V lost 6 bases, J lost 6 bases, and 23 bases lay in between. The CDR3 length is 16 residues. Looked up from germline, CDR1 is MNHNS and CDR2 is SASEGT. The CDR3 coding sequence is TGTGCCAGCAGCCTCCCTCAGGGACCGACAACCGATGGCTACACCTTC. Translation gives CASSLPQGPTTDGYTF.

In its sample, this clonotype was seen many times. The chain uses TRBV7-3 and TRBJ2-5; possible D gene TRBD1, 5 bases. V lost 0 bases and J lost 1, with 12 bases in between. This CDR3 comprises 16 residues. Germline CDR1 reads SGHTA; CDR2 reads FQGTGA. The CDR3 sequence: CASSLTGGAVQETQYF. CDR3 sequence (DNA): TGTGCCAGCAGCTTAACTGGTGGGGCGGTCCAAGAGACCCAGTACTTC.

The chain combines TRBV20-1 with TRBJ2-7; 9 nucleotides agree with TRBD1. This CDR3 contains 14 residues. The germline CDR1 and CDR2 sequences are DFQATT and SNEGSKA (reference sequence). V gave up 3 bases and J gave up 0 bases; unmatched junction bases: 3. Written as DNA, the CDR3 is TGCAGTGCTAGGGGGACAGGGAGCTCCTACGAGCAGTACTTC. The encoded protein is CSARGTGSSYEQYF.

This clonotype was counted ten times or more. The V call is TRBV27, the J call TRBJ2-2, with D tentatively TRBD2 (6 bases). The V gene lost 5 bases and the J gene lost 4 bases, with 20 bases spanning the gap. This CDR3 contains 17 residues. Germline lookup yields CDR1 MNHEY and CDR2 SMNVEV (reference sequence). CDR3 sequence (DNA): TGTGCCAGCAGTCTGGGACTTTTCCCGCGTGGCACCGGGGAGCTGTTTTTT. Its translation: CASSLGLFPRGTGELFF.

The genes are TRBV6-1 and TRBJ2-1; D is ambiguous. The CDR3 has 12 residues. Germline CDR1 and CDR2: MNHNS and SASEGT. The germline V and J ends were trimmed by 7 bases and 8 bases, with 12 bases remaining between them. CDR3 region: CASTAYEDEQFF. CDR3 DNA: TGTGCCAGCACGGCCTATGAGGATGAGCAGTTCTTC.

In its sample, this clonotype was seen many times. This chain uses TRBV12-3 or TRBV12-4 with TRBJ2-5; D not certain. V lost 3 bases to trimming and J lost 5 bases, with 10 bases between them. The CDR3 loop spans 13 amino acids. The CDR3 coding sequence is TGTGCCAGCAGTTTCCCTTTAGGTGAGACCCAGTACTTC. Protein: CASSFPLGETQYF.

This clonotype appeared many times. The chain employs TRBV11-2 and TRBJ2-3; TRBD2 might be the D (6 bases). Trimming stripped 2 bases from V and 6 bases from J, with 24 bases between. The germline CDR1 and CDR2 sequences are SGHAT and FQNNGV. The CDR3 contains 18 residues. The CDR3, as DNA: TGTGCCAGCAGCTTATCCCTCCTATGGGCTAGCGACGTGGATACGCAGTATTTT. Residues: CASSLSLLWASDVDTQYF.

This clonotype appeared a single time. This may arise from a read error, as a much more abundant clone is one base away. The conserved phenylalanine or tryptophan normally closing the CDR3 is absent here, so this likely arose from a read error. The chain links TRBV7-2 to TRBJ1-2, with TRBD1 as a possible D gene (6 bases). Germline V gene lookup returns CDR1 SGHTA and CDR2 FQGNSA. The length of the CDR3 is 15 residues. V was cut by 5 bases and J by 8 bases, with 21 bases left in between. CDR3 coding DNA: TGTGCCAGCAGCCTCACGACAGGACCGGAGTGGGGCTACACCCTC. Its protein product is CASSLTTGPEWGYTL.

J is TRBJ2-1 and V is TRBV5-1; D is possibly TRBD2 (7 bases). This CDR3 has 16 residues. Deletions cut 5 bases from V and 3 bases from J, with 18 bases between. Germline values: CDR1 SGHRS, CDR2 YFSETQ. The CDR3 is CASRVGAGVFYNEQFF. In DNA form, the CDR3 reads TGCGCCAGCAGAGTGGGGGCGGGAGTCTTCTACAATGAGCAGTTCTTC.

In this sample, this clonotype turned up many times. CDR3 coding DNA: TGTGCCAGCAGTTTTCTGTCCACAGATACGCAGTATTTT. This gives the protein CASSFLSTDTQYF. J is TRBJ2-3 and V is TRBV27; D uncertain. CDR3 size: 13 residues. Trimming shortened V by 3 bases and J by 2 bases, and 6 bases separated the two germline ends. Germline V gene data show CDR1 as MNHEY and CDR2 as SMNVEV (reference sequence).

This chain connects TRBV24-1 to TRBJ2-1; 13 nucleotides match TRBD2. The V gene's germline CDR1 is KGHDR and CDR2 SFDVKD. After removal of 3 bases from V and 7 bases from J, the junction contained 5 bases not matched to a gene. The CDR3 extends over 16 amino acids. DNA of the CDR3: TGTGCCACCAGTGATCGGACTAGCGGGAGTGATAATGAGCAGTTCTTC. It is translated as CATSDRTSGSDNEQFF.

The CDR3 region has the DNA TGTGCCAGCAGTTTCCTGACTAGCGGGTACACCGGGGAGCTGTTTTTT. Residues: CASSFLTSGYTGELFF. The chain combines TRBV27 with TRBJ2-2, with 10 bases lining up with TRBD2. The J segment lost 3 bases and the V segment lost 3 bases, leaving 4 bases of the junction unmatched. Looked up from germline, CDR1 is MNHEY and CDR2 is SMNVEV (reference sequence). There are 16 residues in the CDR3.

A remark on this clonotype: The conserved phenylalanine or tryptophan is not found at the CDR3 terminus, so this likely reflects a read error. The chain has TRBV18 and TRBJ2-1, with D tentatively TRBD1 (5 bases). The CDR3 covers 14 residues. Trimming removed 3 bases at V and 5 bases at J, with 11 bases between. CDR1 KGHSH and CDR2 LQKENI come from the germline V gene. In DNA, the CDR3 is TGTGCCAGCTCACCGGGGCTCGCCAACAATGAGCAGTTCTTA. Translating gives CASSPGLANNEQFL.

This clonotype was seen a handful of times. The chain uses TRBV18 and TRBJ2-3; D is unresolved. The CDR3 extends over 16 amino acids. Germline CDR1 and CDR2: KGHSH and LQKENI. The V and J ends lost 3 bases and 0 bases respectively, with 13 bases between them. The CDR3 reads CASSPYSPTSTDTQYF. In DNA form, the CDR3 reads TGTGCCAGCTCACCTTACTCCCCAACTAGCACAGATACGCAGTATTTT.

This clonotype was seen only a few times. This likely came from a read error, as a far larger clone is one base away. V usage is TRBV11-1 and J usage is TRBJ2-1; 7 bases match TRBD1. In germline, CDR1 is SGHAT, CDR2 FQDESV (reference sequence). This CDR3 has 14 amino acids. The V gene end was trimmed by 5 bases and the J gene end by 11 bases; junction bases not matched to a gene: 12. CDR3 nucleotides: TGTGCCAGCAGCCCCGGGCAGGGGGATAGGCAGCAGTTCTTC. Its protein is CASSPGQGDRQQFF.

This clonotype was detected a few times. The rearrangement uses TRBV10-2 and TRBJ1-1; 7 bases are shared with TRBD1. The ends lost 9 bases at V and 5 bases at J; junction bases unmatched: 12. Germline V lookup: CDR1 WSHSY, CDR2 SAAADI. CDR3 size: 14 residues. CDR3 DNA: TGCGCCAGTAATACAAACAGGGGAGGGACTGAAGCTTTCTTT. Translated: CASNTNRGGTEAFF.

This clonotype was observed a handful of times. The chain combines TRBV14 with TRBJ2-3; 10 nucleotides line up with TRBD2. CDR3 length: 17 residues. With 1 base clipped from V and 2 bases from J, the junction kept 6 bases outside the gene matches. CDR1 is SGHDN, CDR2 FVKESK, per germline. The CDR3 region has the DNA TGTGCCAGCAGCCAAGTAGCCCTAGCGGGGGACACAGATACGCAGTATTTT. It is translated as CASSQVALAGDTDTQYF.

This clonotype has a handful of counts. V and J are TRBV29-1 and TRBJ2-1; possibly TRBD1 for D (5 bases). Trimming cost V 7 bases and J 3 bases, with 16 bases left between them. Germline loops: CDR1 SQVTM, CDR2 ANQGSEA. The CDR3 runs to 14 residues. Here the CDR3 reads CSAEGQGFYNEQFF. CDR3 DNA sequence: TGCAGCGCCGAAGGTCAGGGATTCTACAATGAGCAGTTCTTC.

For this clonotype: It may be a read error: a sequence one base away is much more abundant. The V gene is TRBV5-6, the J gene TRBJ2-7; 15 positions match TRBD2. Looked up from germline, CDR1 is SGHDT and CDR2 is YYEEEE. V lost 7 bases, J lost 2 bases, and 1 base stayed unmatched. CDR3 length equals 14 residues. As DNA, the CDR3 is TGTGCCAGCGGACTAGCGGGAGGGCCCTACGAGCAGTACTTC. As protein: CASGLAGGPYEQYF.

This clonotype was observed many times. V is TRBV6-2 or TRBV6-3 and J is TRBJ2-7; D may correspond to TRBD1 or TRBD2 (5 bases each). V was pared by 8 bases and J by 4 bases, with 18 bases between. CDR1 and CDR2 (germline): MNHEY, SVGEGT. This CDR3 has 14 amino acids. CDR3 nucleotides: TGTGCCAGCGGGACCCTTGGACTTCCGTACGAGCAGTACTTC. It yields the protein CASGTLGLPYEQYF.

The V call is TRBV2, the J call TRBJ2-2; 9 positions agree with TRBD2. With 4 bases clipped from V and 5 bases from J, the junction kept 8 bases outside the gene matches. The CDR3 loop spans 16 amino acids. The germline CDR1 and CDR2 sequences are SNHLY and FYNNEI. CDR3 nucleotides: TGTGCCAGCAGTGGATTAGCGGGAGAGGTTACCGGGGAGCTGTTTTTT. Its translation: CASSGLAGEVTGELFF.

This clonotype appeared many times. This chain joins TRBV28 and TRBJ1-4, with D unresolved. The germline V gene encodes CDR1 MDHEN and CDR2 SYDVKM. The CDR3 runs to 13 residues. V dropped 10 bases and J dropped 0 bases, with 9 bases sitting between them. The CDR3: CATEGATNEKLFF. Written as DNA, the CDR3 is TGTGCCACCGAAGGTGCAACTAATGAAAAACTGTTTTTT.

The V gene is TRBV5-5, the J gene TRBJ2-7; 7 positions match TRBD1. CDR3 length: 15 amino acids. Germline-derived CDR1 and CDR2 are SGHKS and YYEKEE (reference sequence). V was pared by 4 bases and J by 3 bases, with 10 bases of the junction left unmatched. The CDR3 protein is CASSAIGQVIYEQYF. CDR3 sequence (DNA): TGTGCCAGCAGCGCCATTGGACAGGTGATCTACGAGCAGTACTTC. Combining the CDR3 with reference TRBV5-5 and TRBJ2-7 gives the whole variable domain DAGVTQSPTHLIKTRGQQVTLRCSPISGHKSVSWYQQVLGQGPQFIFQYYEKEERGRGNFPDRFSARQFPNYSSELNVNALLLGDSALYLCASSAIGQVIYEQYFGPGTRLTVT.